Detailed here is one TCR beta chain. Its antigen is currently unknown. This sample is part of a study of T cells in Graves' hyperthyroidism and ophthalmopathy. The CDR3 has 14 amino acids. The germline gives CDR1 SGHDN, CDR2 FVKESK. Trimming left V 1 base short and J 6 bases short, with 13 bases between. It was RNA transcripts that yielded the amplified TCR beta CDR3 regions. A first-round RT-PCR of the TCR CDR3 used the HTBI primer set. Using its own MiXCR run on the multiplex PCR reads, TCRdb lists one record per CDR3 protein. The table shows roughly 840,000 distinct CDR3 sequences, with around 39% occurring only once. The study's findings and limits: The model anticipated ophthalmopathy a median approximately six months pre-onset.

The V call is TRBV14, the J call TRBJ2-7, with D possibly matching TRBD2 (6 bases). The TCR originated in a man in his late teens or twenties with Graves' hyperthyroidism. Source material: blood. The CDR3 loop is CASSQVGGKGEQYF. The CDR3 bases are TGTGCCAGCAGCCAAGTCGGCGGGAAGGGCGAGCAGTACTTC. Full variable domain (remainder filled in from reference TRBV14 and TRBJ2-7): EAGVTQFPSHSVIEKGQTVTLRCDPISGHDNLYWYRRVMGKEIKFLLHFVKESKQDESGMPNNRFLAERTGGTYSTLKVQPAELEDSGVYFCASSQVGGKGEQYFGPGTRLTVT.